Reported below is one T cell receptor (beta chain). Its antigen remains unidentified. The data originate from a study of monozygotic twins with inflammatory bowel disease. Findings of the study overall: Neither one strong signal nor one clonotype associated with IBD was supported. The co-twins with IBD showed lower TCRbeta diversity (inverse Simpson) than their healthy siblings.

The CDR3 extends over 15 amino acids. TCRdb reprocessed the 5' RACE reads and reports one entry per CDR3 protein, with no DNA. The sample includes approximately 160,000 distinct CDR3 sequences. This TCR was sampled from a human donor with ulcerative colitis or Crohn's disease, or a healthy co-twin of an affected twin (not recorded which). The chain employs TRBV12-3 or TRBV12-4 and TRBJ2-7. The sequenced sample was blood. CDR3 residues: CASSLMATVSYEQYF.